The rows below give T cell receptor beta chains drawn from one sample of a study of cytomegalovirus exposure and HLA in healthy donors. Using immunoSEQ multiplex PCR, the repertoire was profiled, and TCRdb retains in-frame clones only, with some absent. The table records roughly 200,000 clones, 75% to 85% of them present only once. Sequencing was done on a sample of PBMCs. Receptors originate from a woman in her fifties or sixties in good health and CMV-seronegative. Both conserved end residues are part of each CDR3. Fields, in order: J gene, D gene, V gene, CDR3 protein. D genes are given only for firm matches.

j_gene: TRBJ1-2; d_gene: -; v_gene: TRBV28; CDR3aa: CASSSRTVVGNYGYTF
j_gene: TRBJ2-7; d_gene: -; v_gene: TRBV11-2; CDR3aa: CASSLGALRQKGVSYEQYF
j_gene: TRBJ2-1; d_gene: TRBD2; v_gene: TRBV11-2; CDR3aa: CASSLREVSYNEQFF
j_gene: TRBJ2-2; d_gene: TRBD2; v_gene: TRBV7-9; CDR3aa: CASSSTGLAEHTGELFF
j_gene: TRBJ2-2; d_gene: TRBD1; v_gene: TRBV27; CDR3aa: CASSLSGQGASGELFF
j_gene: TRBJ2-1; d_gene: TRBD2; v_gene: TRBV4-3; CDR3aa: CASSQDLPGGEQFF
j_gene: TRBJ2-5; d_gene: -; v_gene: TRBV19; CDR3aa: CASSIDHPGTQYF
j_gene: TRBJ2-7; d_gene: TRBD2; v_gene: TRBV27; CDR3aa: CASSLAGEQYF
j_gene: TRBJ1-1; d_gene: -; v_gene: TRBV18; CDR3aa: CASSPRPTEKLFF
j_gene: TRBJ2-3; d_gene: TRBD2; v_gene: TRBV5-1; CDR3aa: CASNGGGTDTQYF
j_gene: TRBJ2-1; d_gene: TRBD2; v_gene: TRBV27; CDR3aa: CASSTRTSRSYNEQFF
j_gene: TRBJ2-1; d_gene: -; v_gene: TRBV27; CDR3aa: CASRKGDLNNEQFF
j_gene: TRBJ1-2; d_gene: -; v_gene: TRBV19; CDR3aa: CASSIDLRRNYGYTF
j_gene: TRBJ2-7; d_gene: -; v_gene: TRBV7-3; CDR3aa: CASSLTRGNEQYF
j_gene: TRBJ2-3; d_gene: -; v_gene: TRBV7-9; CDR3aa: CSSSLFKRESGTDTQYF
j_gene: -; d_gene: -; v_gene: TRBV11-2; CDR3aa: CASSLEGYSYEQYF
j_gene: TRBJ2-1; d_gene: TRBD2; v_gene: TRBV5-1; CDR3aa: CASSFRDTGISGSVHYNEQFF
j_gene: TRBJ2-3; d_gene: TRBD2; v_gene: TRBV7-9; CDR3aa: CASSTTGTSTDTQYF
j_gene: TRBJ2-1; d_gene: TRBD1; v_gene: TRBV7-9; CDR3aa: CASSLAGGQVYNEQFF
j_gene: TRBJ2-7; d_gene: TRBD2; v_gene: TRBV10-3; CDR3aa: CAISEWAGGQGEQYF
j_gene: TRBJ2-1; d_gene: TRBD2; v_gene: TRBV30; CDR3aa: CAWSRTSGRDEQFF
j_gene: TRBJ2-1; d_gene: TRBD1; v_gene: TRBV9; CDR3aa: CASSVGAGGSNEQFF
j_gene: TRBJ2-3; d_gene: TRBD2; v_gene: TRBV28; CDR3aa: CASSFSAIGLAGESNTDTQYF
j_gene: TRBJ1-4; d_gene: TRBD1; v_gene: TRBV27; CDR3aa: CASSFKPGGEKLFF
j_gene: TRBJ1-2; d_gene: -; v_gene: TRBV28; CDR3aa: CASSLLQGSSGYTF
j_gene: TRBJ2-7; d_gene: TRBD2; v_gene: TRBV5-1; CDR3aa: CASSPGGGTSSYEQYF
j_gene: TRBJ1-1; d_gene: TRBD1; v_gene: TRBV23-1; CDR3aa: CASSPSDRMNTEAFF
j_gene: TRBJ2-7; d_gene: TRBD1; v_gene: TRBV28; CDR3aa: CASSSAGTGGSYEQYF
j_gene: TRBJ1-1; d_gene: TRBD1; v_gene: TRBV20-1; CDR3aa: CSALQGAEAFF
j_gene: TRBJ2-5; d_gene: TRBD2; v_gene: TRBV11-2; CDR3aa: CASSLIAGLRGETQYF
j_gene: TRBJ2-7; d_gene: TRBD2; v_gene: TRBV2; CDR3aa: CASSVNRLASYEQYF
j_gene: TRBJ2-5; d_gene: TRBD2; v_gene: TRBV28; CDR3aa: CASSIRLAGVETQYF
j_gene: TRBJ1-1; d_gene: -; v_gene: TRBV18; CDR3aa: CASSPWQGNTEAFF
j_gene: TRBJ1-4; d_gene: TRBD1; v_gene: TRBV6-1; CDR3aa: CAISDAGQGAGNEKLFF
j_gene: -; d_gene: -; v_gene: TRBV28; CDR3aa: CASRSLWATYEQYF
j_gene: TRBJ1-3; d_gene: -; v_gene: TRBV27; CDR3aa: CASSLLSSGNTIYF
j_gene: TRBJ1-3; d_gene: TRBD1; v_gene: TRBV2; CDR3aa: CASRKTGNSGNTIYF
j_gene: TRBJ2-2; d_gene: -; v_gene: TRBV19; CDR3aa: CASRVPNRGTGELFF
j_gene: TRBJ1-2; d_gene: -; v_gene: TRBV2; CDR3aa: CASTVGRGFYTF
j_gene: TRBJ2-1; d_gene: TRBD2; v_gene: TRBV18; CDR3aa: CASSPPNLAGAGNEQFF
j_gene: TRBJ2-1; d_gene: TRBD1; v_gene: TRBV5-6; CDR3aa: CASSWGQGAYNEQFF
j_gene: TRBJ1-1; d_gene: TRBD1; v_gene: TRBV10-3; CDR3aa: CAISLGQGDTEAFF
j_gene: TRBJ2-1; d_gene: TRBD2; v_gene: TRBV7-9; CDR3aa: CASSPPGLAGGGYEQFF
j_gene: TRBJ2-7; d_gene: -; v_gene: TRBV14; CDR3aa: CASSQARRGSYEQYF
j_gene: TRBJ2-5; d_gene: -; v_gene: TRBV6-5; CDR3aa: CASSKGGPESKTQYF
j_gene: TRBJ1-5; d_gene: -; v_gene: TRBV5-1; CDR3aa: CASSPTGDSNQPQHF
j_gene: TRBJ2-7; d_gene: TRBD1; v_gene: TRBV7-9; CDR3aa: CASSLTGLNYEQYF
j_gene: TRBJ2-7; d_gene: TRBD2; v_gene: TRBV7-8; CDR3aa: CASSRGTSGYEQYF